A selection of T cell receptor beta chains follows, all from one sample in a study of shared clonotypes between healthy human individuals. Only in-frame clones appear in the TCRdb table, and some are missing; sequencing was by immunoSEQ multiplex PCR. The sample holds 1.4 million or so clones; approximately 98.5% are singletons and the top ten take approximately 0.38%. Sequenced input: naive CD4+ T cells sorted from blood. Receptor source: a man aged 25-45 years in good health. CDR3s include the opening cysteine and the closing phenylalanine or tryptophan.

V: TRBV25-1; J: TRBJ2-4; CDR3: CASSPRDRENIQYF
V: TRBV6-1; J: TRBJ2-3; CDR3: CASSAGWDRGPDTQYF
V: TRBV7-2; J: TRBJ2-1; CDR3: CASSPRGQGSSYNEQFF
V: TRBV5-1; J: TRBJ2-7; CDR3: CASSRTSGNDEQYF
V: TRBV6-1; J: TRBJ1-3; CDR3: CASSDRSSGNTIYF
V: TRBV5-1; J: TRBJ2-7; CDR3: CASSLSGGSYEQYF
V: TRBV10-1; J: TRBJ2-1; CDR3: CASSLSGTPMNEQFF
V: TRBV7-2; J: TRBJ2-7; CDR3: CASSRSTGDSYEQYF
V: TRBV6-6; J: TRBJ2-1; CDR3: CASSYTRGNEQFF
V: TRBV19; J: TRBJ1-2; CDR3: CASRSAAAKAGYTF
V: TRBV18; J: TRBJ2-7; CDR3: CASSPNLGEQYF
V: TRBV11-2; J: TRBJ1-2; CDR3: CASSSDHITSNYGYTF
V: TRBV5-1; J: TRBJ2-1; CDR3: CASSLGLVRLYNEQFF
V: TRBV5-1; J: TRBJ2-3; CDR3: CASSLDAGRSTDTQYF
V: TRBV30; J: TRBJ2-5; CDR3: CAWGRDRGPETQYF
V: TRBV5-1; J: TRBJ2-5; CDR3: CASSLALSGETQYF
V: TRBV11-2; J: TRBJ2-3; CDR3: CASSLVHRGRSTDTQYF
V: TRBV7-3; J: TRBJ2-3; CDR3: CASSPPEDTQYF
V: TRBV18; J: TRBJ2-7; CDR3: CASSFLQAVHEQYF
V: TRBV7-9; J: TRBJ1-5; CDR3: CASSLGQGAWQPQHF
V: TRBV2; J: TRBJ1-2; CDR3: CATSPRGAPDYGYTF
V: TRBV5-6; J: TRBJ1-1; CDR3: CASSPNNRGTEAFF
V: TRBV9; J: TRBJ2-3; CDR3: CASSAQGMRTDTQYF
V: TRBV15; J: TRBJ2-1; CDR3: CATSDRTGGGLYNEQFF
V: TRBV27; J: TRBJ2-2; CDR3: CASRAVGGWNTGELFF
V: TRBV29-1; J: TRBJ2-1; CDR3: CSVRLVTLNGEQFF
V: TRBV19; J: TRBJ2-7; CDR3: CASSISSGSSYEQYF
V: TRBV2; J: TRBJ2-5; CDR3: CASSDLAGAIQETQYF
V: TRBV7-6; J: TRBJ2-3; CDR3: CASSLGLAGGPPARDTQYF